Only one count was recorded for the clone carrying this TCR beta chain. The target antigen is unknown. RNA in amounts of about 0.45 to 1 ug was reverse transcribed with random hexamers. An immunoSEQ multiplex PCR amplified TCR beta CDR3 over 54 Vbeta and 13 Jbeta. In TCRdb, the immunoSEQ multiplex PCR reads were re-called with MiXCR into one record per CDR3 protein. The sample includes 150,000 to 180,000 distinct CDR3 sequences, 94% of them seen just once. This sample stems from a study of CD8 T cells in Susac syndrome. Study-level results: Acknowledgment was made by the study that its TCR sequencing and HLA analysis involved a relatively small number of individuals.

V was clipped by 1 base and J by 2 bases, with 18 bases between them. The CDR3 spans 17 residues. Germline lookup yields CDR1 DFQATT and CDR2 SNEGSKA (reference sequence). Sequenced sample: CD8+ T cells from PBMCs. This clonotype was obtained from a human donor with multiple sclerosis. This chain joins TRBV20-1 and TRBJ2-1; TRBD2 might be the D (5 bases). Here the CDR3 reads CSARGALEDWTYNEQFF. The CDR3 region has the DNA TGCAGTGCTAGAGGGGCATTAGAGGACTGGACCTACAATGAGCAGTTCTTC.